One T cell receptor (beta chain) is described in this entry. The antigen is undetermined. The source of the sample is a study of regulatory T cells in long-lasting Graves disease. Study-wide findings and caveats: Sampling was limited to peripheral blood rather than thyroid tissue. Segments TRBV28, TRBJ1-2 and TRBJ2-5 showed preferential usage in persistent disease.

In germline, CDR1 is MDHEN, CDR2 SYDVKM. This CDR3 comprises 16 residues. V was clipped by 2 bases and J by 2 bases; unmatched bases: 8. Time point defined: persistent/refractory GD, antithyroid drugs over 5 years with positive TRAb. PBMC RNA served as the TCR library source. Guidelines of the American Thyroid Association were used to diagnose Graves' disease. Through Arm-PCR of CDR3 regions and iRepertoire HTBI primers, TCR beta libraries were built. Original processing methods: Detected in the samples were over 55 TRBV and approximately 14 TRBJ segments. MiXCR was run by TCRdb on the multiplex PCR reads, yielding one entry per CDR3 protein. The V and J calls reflect TCRdb's pipeline rather than the authors' work. The sample contains 250,000 to 300,000 distinct CDR3 sequences, around 23% of which appear only once.

Specimen: peripheral blood mononuclear cells (PBMCs), collected when the disease was refractory, from a patient treated with antithyroid drugs. The gene calls are TRBV28 and TRBJ2-7; 8 nucleotides agree with TRBD2. This receptor was identified in a female donor with Graves disease. CDR3 coding DNA: TGTGCCAGCAGTTTACCTAGAGCGGGAGACCCCTACGAGCAGTACTTC. Translating it yields CASSLPRAGDPYEQYF.